This record looks at one TCR beta chain sequence and its context. Its specificity is unknown. Per the germline V gene, CDR1 is MNHNS and CDR2 is SASEGT. This CDR3 has 14 amino acids. The V end lost 5 bases, the J end lost 10 bases, and 20 bases lay between the germline ends. This specimen comes from a study of PD-L1 blockade in urothelial cancer. Overall study context: Analyses were performed on blood at 3 weeks after treatment start (the second dose) and at 6 weeks. Counts from blood samples showed a median of approximately 150,000 T cells. Whole-study findings and limits: It was durable-benefit patients whose tumor-associated blood clones expanded more at 3 weeks.

Every PCR was spiked with synthetic TCR analog templates. Sequencing used immunoSEQ multiplex PCR; TCRdb keeps in-frame clones, though not all of them. The repertoire holds some 90,000 clones, with 89% as singletons. Time point denoted: pretreatment peripheral blood. The sample consisted of PBMCs, taken around atezolizumab (anti-PD-L1) treatment. The clonotype originates from a woman aged 80 or over with urothelial cancer. The V gene is TRBV6-1, the J gene TRBJ1-1; unclear D gene. The DNA of the CDR3 is TGTGCCAGCAGTCTCCGAGAGGCAGTGTATACAGCTTTCTTT. It specifies CASSLREAVYTAFF.